These 3 T cell receptor beta chains were all obtained from the same sample, sequenced in a study of naive and memory T cell subsets. An equimolar mix of two oligonucleotides served as the beta constant-region primer for TRBC1 and TRBC2. One entry per CDR3 protein results from TCRdb running MiXCR on the UMI-ligation and nested PCR reads. The sample carries under 100,000 distinct CDR3 sequences, around 7% recorded once. Sequencing input: central memory CD4+ T cells from blood. These receptors originate from a human donor in good health.

This clonotype turned up a few times. The rearrangement joins TRBV4-3 to TRBJ2-1; D is uncertain. The V gene's germline CDR1 is LGHNA and CDR2 YSLEER. Trimming took off 0 bases at V and 4 bases at J, with 7 bases between the two ends. This CDR3 is built from 14 residues. CDR3 coding DNA: TGCGCCAGCAGCCAAGATCACGGATACAATGAGCAGTTCTTC. This encodes CASSQDHGYNEQFF.

This clonotype is labeled as medium-sized. The rearrangement links TRBV6-2 or TRBV6-3 to TRBJ1-2, with D possibly matching TRBD1 (6 bases). V was clipped by 6 bases and J by 0 bases, with 14 bases between them. The V gene's germline CDR1 is MNHEY and CDR2 SVGEGT. The CDR3 consists of 15 residues. CDR3 coding DNA: TGTGCCAGCAGCCGGATGACAGGAACTAACTATGGCTACACCTTC. It is translated as CASSRMTGTNYGYTF.

The gene calls are TRBV6-6 and TRBJ1-1; TRBD1 agrees at 8 bases. Germline CDR1 MNHNY, CDR2 SVGAGI (reference sequence). The CDR3 has 14 residues. V dropped 0 bases and J dropped 3; count of bases not matched to a gene: 0. The CDR3 DNA reads as TGTGCCAGCAGTTACTCGACAGGGGACACTGAAGCTTTCTTT. Its translation: CASSYSTGDTEAFF.